The 11 T cell receptor beta chains given below trace back to one sample, sequenced in a study of T cell changes during pregnancy in multiple sclerosis (dated by TCRdb to the late 2010s). Receptor libraries were prepared by the immunoSEQ multiplex PCR assay. The source is immuneACCESS, and TCRdb retained only in-frame sequences with V and J called. Part of the clones is not carried over; for the studies checked, unresolved V genes explain less than half of this, and the remainder is unexplained. This sample has some 130,000 clones in its table, and 90% to 96% of those were observed once. Less than 0.55% of the sample is in the top ten clones. Sequencing used peripheral blood, obtained after pregnancy. These receptors came from a female donor with multiple sclerosis, enrolled in a pregnancy study.

This chain connects TRBV27 to TRBJ2-7, with 8 bases fitting TRBD1. With 9 bases clipped from V and 4 bases from J, the junction kept 11 bases outside the gene matches. The germline CDR1 and CDR2 sequences are MNHEY and SMNVEV (reference sequence). The CDR3 sequence is 14 residues long. As DNA, the CDR3 is TGTGCCAGTAGGATGGACAGGGTCCGTTACGAGCAGTACTTC. It yields the protein CASRMDRVRYEQYF.

This rearrangement joins TRBV28 to TRBJ2-7; no reliable D call. V was cut by 6 bases and J by 3 bases, with 9 bases left in between. This CDR3 region has 12 residues. Germline V lookup: CDR1 MDHEN, CDR2 SYDVKM. The CDR3 here is CASRESSYEQYF. CDR3 coding DNA: TGTGCCAGCAGGGAGAGTAGCTACGAGCAGTACTTC.

This chain uses TRBV9 with TRBJ2-7; D gene unclear. The germline CDR1 and CDR2 sequences are SGDLS and YYNGEE. This CDR3 is built from 17 residues. V was trimmed by 1 base and J by 1 base, leaving 18 bases between them. DNA of the CDR3: TGTGCCAGCAGCGTATCGGTTACAGATCCTCTTTCCTACGAGCAGTACTTC. Protein: CASSVSVTDPLSYEQYF.

This sequence joins TRBV7-3 and TRBJ2-3; maybe TRBD2 (5 bases). CDR3 size: 15 residues. Trimming left V 4 bases short and J 6 bases short, with 17 bases between. Germline assignment: CDR1 SGHTA and CDR2 FQGTGA. The CDR3 spells CASSSTGRGSDTQYF. The CDR3 DNA reads as TGTGCCAGCAGCTCTACTGGGAGAGGTTCTGATACGCAGTATTTT.

This sequence joins TRBV7-2 and TRBJ2-1; 12 bases agree with TRBD2. The CDR3 is made up of 18 amino acids. V shed 5 bases, J shed 7 bases, and the junction held 15 bases outside the gene matches. Germline assignment: CDR1 SGHTA and CDR2 FQGNSA. In DNA, the CDR3 is TGTGCCAGCAGCACAGTGGGGTCTCGGACTAGCGGGGTAAATGAGCAGTTCTTC. Its protein product is CASSTVGSRTSGVNEQFF.

The chain recombines TRBV6-1 with TRBJ1-2; maybe TRBD1 (5 bases). Germline V gives CDR1 MNHNS, CDR2 SASEGT. The CDR3 sequence is 14 residues long. Trimming cost V 8 bases and J 4 bases, with 17 bases left between them. The CDR3 nucleotides read TGTGCCAGCCTCGAGAACGGGGGTTCCTATGGCTACACCTTC. As protein: CASLENGGSYGYTF.

The CDR3 coding sequence is TGTGCCAGCAGCTTAGCCCTTATCCGGACTAGCGGGAACACCGGGGAGCTGTTTTTT. Its protein product is CASSLALIRTSGNTGELFF. The V call is TRBV7-8, the J call TRBJ2-2; TRBD2 matches at 10 bases. The germline gives CDR1 SGHVS, CDR2 FQNEAQ. J gave up 1 base and V 0 bases, and 8 bases lay outside the gene matches. The CDR3 covers 19 residues.

The rearrangement links TRBV13 to TRBJ1-3, with TRBD1 matching over 7 bases. The ends lost 7 bases at V and 13 bases at J; junction bases unmatched: 10. Germline V gene sequence: CDR1 PRHDT, CDR2 FYEKMQ (reference sequence). The CDR3 totals 12 residues. For the CDR3, the DNA is TGTGCCAGCAAAAGACCCGGGACAGCAATATATTTT. Encoded protein: CASKRPGTAIYF.

The rearrangement uses TRBV2 and TRBJ2-3, with a weak D call TRBD2 (5 bases). Between the trimmed V and J ends, which lost 4 bases and 6 bases, there was a span of 14 bases. The CDR3 runs to 14 residues. Germline values: CDR1 SNHLY, CDR2 FYNNEI. The CDR3 region has the DNA TGTGCCAGCAGTGTTAGTAGAGGGCGGGATACGCAGTATTTT. Translated, it gives CASSVSRGRDTQYF.

This chain joins TRBV6-1 and TRBJ2-7; TRBD2 is a possible D gene (5 bases). CDR3 length: 16 amino acids. Germline V gives CDR1 MNHNS, CDR2 SASEGT. Trimming stripped 2 bases from V and 4 bases from J, with 18 bases between. The CDR3 DNA follows: TGTGCCAGCAGTGAACAGCGGCTCACCTCGGGATACGAGCAGTACTTC. Protein product: CASSEQRLTSGYEQYF.

The chain carries TRBV28 and TRBJ2-1, with TRBD2 matching 15 bases. CDR1 is MDHEN, CDR2 SYDVKM, per germline. The CDR3 has 18 residues. After removal of 2 bases from V and 7 bases from J, the junction contained 9 bases not matched to a gene. CDR3 DNA sequence: TGTGCCAGCAGTTTACCGGGCACCGGGACTAGCGGGGGGAATGAGCAGTTCTTC. This codes for CASSLPGTGTSGGNEQFF.